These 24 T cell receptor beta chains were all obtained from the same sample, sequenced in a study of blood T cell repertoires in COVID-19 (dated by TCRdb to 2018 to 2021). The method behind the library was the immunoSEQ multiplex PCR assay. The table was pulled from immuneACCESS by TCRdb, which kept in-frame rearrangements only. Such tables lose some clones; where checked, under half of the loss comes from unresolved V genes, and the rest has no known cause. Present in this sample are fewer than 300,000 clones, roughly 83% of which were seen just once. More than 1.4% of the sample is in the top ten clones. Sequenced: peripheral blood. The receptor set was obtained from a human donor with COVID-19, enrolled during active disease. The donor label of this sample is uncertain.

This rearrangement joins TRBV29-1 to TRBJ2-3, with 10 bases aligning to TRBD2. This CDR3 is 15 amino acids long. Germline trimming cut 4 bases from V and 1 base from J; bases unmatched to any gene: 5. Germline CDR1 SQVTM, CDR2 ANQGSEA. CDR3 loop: CSVGRLAGGTDTQYF. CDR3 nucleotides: TGCAGCGTTGGCCGGCTAGCGGGGGGCACAGATACGCAGTATTTT.

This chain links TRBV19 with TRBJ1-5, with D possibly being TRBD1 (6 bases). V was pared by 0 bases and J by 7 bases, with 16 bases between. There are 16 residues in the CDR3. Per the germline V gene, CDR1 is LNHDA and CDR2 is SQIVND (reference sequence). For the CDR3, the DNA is TGTGCCAGTAGTATAGACGATACAGGGATCGGGCAGCCCCAGCATTTT. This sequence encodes CASSIDDTGIGQPQHF.

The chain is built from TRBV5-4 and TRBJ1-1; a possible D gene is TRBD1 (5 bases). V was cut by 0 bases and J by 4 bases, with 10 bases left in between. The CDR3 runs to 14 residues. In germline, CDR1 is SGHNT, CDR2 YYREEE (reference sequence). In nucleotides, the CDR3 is TGTGCCAGCAGCTTGGGGGGCCCGGCCACTGAAGCTTTCTTT. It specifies CASSLGGPATEAFF.

The CDR3 DNA is TGTGCCAGCTCATACGGTTTCGGGAACACTGAAGCTTTCTTT. It codes for CASSYGFGNTEAFF. The chain recombines TRBV18 with TRBJ1-1; D gene ambiguous. Germline V gives CDR1 KGHSH, CDR2 LQKENI. Trimming removed 5 bases from V and 1 base from J, with 11 bases in between. This CDR3 spans 14 amino acids. Looking up the rest from reference TRBV18 and TRBJ1-1 gives the full variable domain: NAGVMQNPRHLVRRRGQEARLRCSPMKGHSHVYWYRQLPEEGLKFMVYLQKENIIDESGMPKERFSAEFPKEGPSILRIQQVVRGDSAAYFCASSYGFGNTEAFFGQGTRLTVV.

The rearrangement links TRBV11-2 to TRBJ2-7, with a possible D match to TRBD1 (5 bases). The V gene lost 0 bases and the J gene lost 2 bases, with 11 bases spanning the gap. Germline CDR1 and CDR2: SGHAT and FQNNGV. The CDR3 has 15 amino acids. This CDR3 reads CASSLEGAGPYEQYF. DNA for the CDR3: TGTGCCAGCAGCTTAGAGGGCGCAGGGCCCTACGAGCAGTACTTC. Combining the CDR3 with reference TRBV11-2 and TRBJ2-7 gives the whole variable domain EAGVAQSPRYKIIEKRQSVAFWCNPISGHATLYWYQQILGQGPKLLIQFQNNGVVDDSQLPKDRFSAERLKGVDSTLKIQPAKLEDSAVYLCASSLEGAGPYEQYFGPGTRLTVT.

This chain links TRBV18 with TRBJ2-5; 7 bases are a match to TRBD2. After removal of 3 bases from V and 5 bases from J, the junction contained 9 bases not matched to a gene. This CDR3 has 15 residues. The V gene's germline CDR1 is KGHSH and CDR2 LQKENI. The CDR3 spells CASSPNAGAWETQYF. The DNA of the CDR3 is TGTGCCAGCTCACCCAATGCGGGAGCATGGGAGACCCAGTACTTC.

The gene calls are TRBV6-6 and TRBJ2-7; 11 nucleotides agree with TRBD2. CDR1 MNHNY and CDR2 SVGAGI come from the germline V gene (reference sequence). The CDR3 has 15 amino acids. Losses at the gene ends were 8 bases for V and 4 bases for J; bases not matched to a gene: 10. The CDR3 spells CASGLAGGVQYEQYF. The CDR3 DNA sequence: TGTGCCAGCGGACTAGCGGGCGGAGTGCAGTACGAGCAGTACTTC.

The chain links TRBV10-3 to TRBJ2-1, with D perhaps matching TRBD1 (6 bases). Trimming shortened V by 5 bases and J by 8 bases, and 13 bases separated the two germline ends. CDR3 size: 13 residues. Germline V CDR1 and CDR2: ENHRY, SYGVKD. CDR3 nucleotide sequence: TGTGCCATCAGTAAAGGGGGTGACGATGAGCAGTTCTTC. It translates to CAISKGGDDEQFF.

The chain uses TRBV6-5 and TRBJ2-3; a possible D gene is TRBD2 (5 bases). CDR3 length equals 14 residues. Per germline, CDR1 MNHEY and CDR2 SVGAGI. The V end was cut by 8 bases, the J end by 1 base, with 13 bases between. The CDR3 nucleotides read TGTGCCAGCGCCGAGGGCGGACGCACAGATACGCAGTATTTT. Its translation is CASAEGGRTDTQYF.

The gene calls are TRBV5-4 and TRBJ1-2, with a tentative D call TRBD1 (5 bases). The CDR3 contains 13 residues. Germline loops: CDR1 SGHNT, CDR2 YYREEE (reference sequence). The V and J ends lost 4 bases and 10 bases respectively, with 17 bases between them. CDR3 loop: CASSGASIGTYTF. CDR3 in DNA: TGTGCCAGCAGCGGGGCCTCAATAGGAACCTACACCTTC.

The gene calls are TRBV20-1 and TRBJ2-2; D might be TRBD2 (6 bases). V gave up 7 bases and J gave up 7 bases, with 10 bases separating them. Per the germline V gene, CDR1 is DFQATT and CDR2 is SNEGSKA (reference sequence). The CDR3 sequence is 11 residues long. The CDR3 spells CSGSRGGELFF. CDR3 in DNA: TGCAGTGGATCGCGGGGCGGGGAGCTGTTTTTT.

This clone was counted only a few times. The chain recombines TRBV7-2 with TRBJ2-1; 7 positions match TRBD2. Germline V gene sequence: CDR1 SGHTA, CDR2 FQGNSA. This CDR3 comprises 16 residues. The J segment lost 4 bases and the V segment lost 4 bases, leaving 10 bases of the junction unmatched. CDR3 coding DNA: TGTGCCAGCAGCTGGGGGTACCAGCGGGATTACAATGAGCAGTTCTTC. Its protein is CASSWGYQRDYNEQFF.

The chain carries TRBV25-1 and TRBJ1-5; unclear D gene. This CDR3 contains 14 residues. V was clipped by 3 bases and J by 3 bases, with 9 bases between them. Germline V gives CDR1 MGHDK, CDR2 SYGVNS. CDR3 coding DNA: TGTGCCAGCAGTGAGTACGGGGACAATCAGCCCCAGCATTTT. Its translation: CASSEYGDNQPQHF.

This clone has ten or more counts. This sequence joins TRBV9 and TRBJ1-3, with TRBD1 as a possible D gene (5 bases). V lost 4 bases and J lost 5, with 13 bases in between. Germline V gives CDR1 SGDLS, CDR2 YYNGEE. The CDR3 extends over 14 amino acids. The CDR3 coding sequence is TGTGCCAGCAGCCTCCCCGGGGGAAGAAACACCATATATTTT. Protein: CASSLPGGRNTIYF.

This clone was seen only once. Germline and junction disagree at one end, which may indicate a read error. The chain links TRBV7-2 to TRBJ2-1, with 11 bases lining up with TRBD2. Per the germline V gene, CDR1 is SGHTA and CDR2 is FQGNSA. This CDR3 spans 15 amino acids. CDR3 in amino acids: CASSIAGGPYNEQFF. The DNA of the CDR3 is TGTGCCAGCAGCATAGCGGGAGGGCCCTACAATGAGCAGTTCTTC.

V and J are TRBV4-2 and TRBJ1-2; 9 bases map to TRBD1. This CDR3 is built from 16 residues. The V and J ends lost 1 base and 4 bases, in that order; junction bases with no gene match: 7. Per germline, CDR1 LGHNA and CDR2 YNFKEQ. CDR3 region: CASSQGPGQGPYGYTF. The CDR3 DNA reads TGTGCCAGCAGCCAAGGTCCAGGACAGGGGCCCTATGGCTACACCTTC.

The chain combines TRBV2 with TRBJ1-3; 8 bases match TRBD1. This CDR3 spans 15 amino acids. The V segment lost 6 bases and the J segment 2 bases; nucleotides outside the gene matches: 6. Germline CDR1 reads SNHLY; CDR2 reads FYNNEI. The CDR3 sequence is CASSPQGAAGNTIYF. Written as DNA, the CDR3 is TGTGCCAGCAGCCCGCAGGGGGCGGCTGGAAACACCATATATTTT. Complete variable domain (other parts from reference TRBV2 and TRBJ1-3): EPEVTQTPSHQVTQMGQEVILRCVPISNHLYFYWYRQILGQKVEFLVSFYNNEISEKSEIFDDQFSVERPDGSNFTLKIRSTKLEDSAMYFCASSPQGAAGNTIYFGEGSWLTVV.

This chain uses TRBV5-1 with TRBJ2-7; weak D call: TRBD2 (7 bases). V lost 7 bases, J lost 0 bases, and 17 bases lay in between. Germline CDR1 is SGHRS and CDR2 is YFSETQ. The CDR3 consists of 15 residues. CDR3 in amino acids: CASRAGHLNSYEQYF. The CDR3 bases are TGCGCCAGCCGAGCGGGACACCTAAACTCCTACGAGCAGTACTTC.

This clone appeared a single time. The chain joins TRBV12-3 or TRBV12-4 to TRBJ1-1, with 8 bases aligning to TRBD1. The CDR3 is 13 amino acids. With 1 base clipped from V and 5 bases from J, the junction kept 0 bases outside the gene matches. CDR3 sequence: CASSLGTGTEAFF. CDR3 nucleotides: TGTGCCAGCAGTTTAGGGACAGGGACTGAAGCTTTCTTT.

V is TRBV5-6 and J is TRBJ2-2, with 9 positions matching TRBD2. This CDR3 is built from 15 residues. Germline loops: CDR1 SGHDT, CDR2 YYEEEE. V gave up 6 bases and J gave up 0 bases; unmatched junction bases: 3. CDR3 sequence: CASTRLAANTGELFF. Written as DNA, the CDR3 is TGTGCCAGCACCCGACTAGCGGCGAACACCGGGGAGCTGTTTTTT.

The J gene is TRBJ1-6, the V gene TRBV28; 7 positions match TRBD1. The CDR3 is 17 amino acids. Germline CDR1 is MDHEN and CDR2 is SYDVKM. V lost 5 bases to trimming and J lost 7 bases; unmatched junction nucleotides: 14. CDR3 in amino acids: CASSLGGQQQQNSPLHF. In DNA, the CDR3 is TGTGCCAGCAGTCTCGGGGGACAGCAGCAACAAAATTCACCCCTCCACTTT.

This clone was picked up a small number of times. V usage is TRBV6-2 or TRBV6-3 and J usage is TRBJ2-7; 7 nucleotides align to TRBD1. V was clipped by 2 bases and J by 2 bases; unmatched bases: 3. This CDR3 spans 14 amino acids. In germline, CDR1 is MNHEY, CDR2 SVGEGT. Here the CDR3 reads CASSYRGQTYEQYF. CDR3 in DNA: TGTGCCAGCAGTTACAGGGGACAGACCTACGAGCAGTACTTC.

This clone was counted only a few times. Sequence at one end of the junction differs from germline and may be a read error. The DNA for the CDR3 is TGTGCTAGCAGCTTCGGACTAGCGGGAGAGCAGCTGTTTTTT. Amino acids: CASSFGLAGEQLFF. The J gene is TRBJ2-2, the V gene TRBV7-7, with 13 bases that match TRBD2. Looked up from germline, CDR1 is SSHAT and CDR2 is FNYEAQ (reference sequence). CDR3 length: 14 amino acids.

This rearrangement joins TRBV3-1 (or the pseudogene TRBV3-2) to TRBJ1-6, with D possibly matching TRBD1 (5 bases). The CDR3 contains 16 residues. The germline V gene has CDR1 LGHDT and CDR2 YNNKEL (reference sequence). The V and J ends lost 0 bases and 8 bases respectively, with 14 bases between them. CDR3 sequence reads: CASSQDLRQGDSPLHF. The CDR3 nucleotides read TGTGCCAGCAGCCAAGATCTGCGGCAGGGCGATTCACCCCTCCACTTT.